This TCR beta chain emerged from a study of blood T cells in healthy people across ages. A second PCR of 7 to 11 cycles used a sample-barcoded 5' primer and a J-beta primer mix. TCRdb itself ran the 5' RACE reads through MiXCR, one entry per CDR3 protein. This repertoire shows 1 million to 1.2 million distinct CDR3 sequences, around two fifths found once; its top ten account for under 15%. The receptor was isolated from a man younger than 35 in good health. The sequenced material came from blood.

The CDR3 here is CASSVVGGSNTEAFF. In nucleotides, the CDR3 is TGTGCCAGCAGCGTAGTCGGTGGGAGCAACACTGAAGCTTTCTTT. This sequence joins TRBV9 and TRBJ1-1; no firm D call. From germline, CDR1 is SGDLS and CDR2 YYNGEE. V was clipped by 0 bases and J by 2 bases, with 11 bases between them. CDR3 length: 15 amino acids.